This T cell receptor (beta chain) emerged from a study of molecular identifiers for immune sequencing clone quantification. Study at large: Sequencing covered four of five parts into which replicate RNA from about 21,000 or 97,000 naive CD8 cells was split.

Study results and limitations: Clones that exceeded 20 RNA copies held over 98% of effector molecules, yet under 1% in naive cells. Jurkat TCR RNA spiked in from one cell reportedly remained identifiable amid some 950,000 naive cells.

TCRdb reanalysed the PCR reads using MiXCR and keeps one entry per CDR3 protein. The sample holds approximately 680,000 distinct CDR3 sequences; about 25% are singletons and the top ten take 0.78%. In its sample, this clonotype was seen many times. What it binds is unknown. V lost 0 bases, J lost 0 bases, and 8 bases lay in between. CDR1 is SGDLS and CDR2 is YYNGEE in the germline V gene. The CDR3 runs 15 residues. Sorting was used to obtain naive CD8 T cells (CD8+CD4-CCR7+CD45RA+). Material: naive CD8+ T cells from blood, with Jurkat cell RNA spiked in. The subset is: FACS-sorted CD8+CD4-CCR7+CD45RA+ naive T cells. The origin of this receptor is a human donor in good health. Some libraries in this study had Jurkat cell RNA spiked in. The rearrangement uses TRBV9 and TRBJ2-3, with TRBD2 as a possible D gene (5 bases). CDR3 residues: CASSVGTSSTDTQYF. The DNA of the CDR3 is TGTGCCAGCAGCGTAGGGACTTCAAGCACAGATACGCAGTATTTT.